Given below is one T cell receptor beta chain in context. This entry comes from a study of T cell changes during pregnancy in multiple sclerosis. Clones were sequenced by immunoSEQ multiplex PCR, and TCRdb holds only the in-frame ones, with some missing. The data show tens of thousands of clones, over 80% seen once. The CDR3 is 11 amino acids. V lost 10 bases and J 3 bases, leaving 9 bases between the germline ends. CDR1 and CDR2 from the germline V gene are MNHEY and SVGAGI. Sequenced material: CD4+ T cells from peripheral blood mononuclear cells, taken in the third trimester of pregnancy. The source is a female donor with multiple sclerosis, enrolled in a pregnancy study. The chain employs TRBV6-5 and TRBJ1-2; D possibly corresponds to TRBD1 (5 bases). DNA of the CDR3: TGTGCCACAAGGGGTTACTATGGCTACACCTTC. This translates into CATRGYYGYTF.